The clone carrying this T cell receptor (beta chain) was recorded at least ten times. Its antigen is not identified. TCRdb itself ran the RT-PCR reads through MiXCR, one entry per CDR3 protein. The sample has hundreds of thousands of distinct CDR3 sequences; approximately 14% are singletons. This entry comes from a study of response to subunit inactivated influenza vaccine. Study observations and caveats: Researchers suggested that each seasonal influenza vaccination recruits few new T cells.

The sequence derives from a man between 45 and 60 years old who received an inactivated influenza vaccine. The material sequenced was PBMCs from blood, taken roughly 13 days after vaccination.

The CDR3 nucleotides are TGTGCCAGCAGCCCAGGGACAGGGATCACTGAAGCTTTCTTT. Its protein is CASSPGTGITEAFF. The gene calls are TRBV5-5 and TRBJ1-1, with 9 bases lining up with TRBD1. CDR1 and CDR2 from the germline V gene are SGHKS and YYEKEE (reference sequence). V gave up 4 bases and J gave up 4 bases; unmatched junction bases: 5. There are 14 residues in the CDR3.